This TCR beta chain is from a study of T cells after yellow fever vaccination. Overall study results and limits: Across the CD4 and CD8 compartments, a small share of clonotypes was present in both. A secondary response was less intense yet reached its peak sooner, at day 5 versus 15.

V dropped 5 bases and J dropped 4 bases, with 17 bases sitting between them. The CDR3 is made up of 15 amino acids. Per the germline V gene, CDR1 is SEHNR and CDR2 is FQNEAQ (reference sequence). One entry per CDR3 protein results from TCRdb running MiXCR on the 5' RACE reads. The repertoire has about 350,000 distinct CDR3 sequences, around 10% of them found once; the top ten carry less than 20%. Points on this clonotype: What it binds is not known.

The source is a man between 18 and 35 years old who received the YFV17D yellow fever vaccine. The chain recombines TRBV7-9 with TRBJ2-5; tentatively, D is TRBD1 (7 bases). The source material was PBMCs, sampled on the day of the first yellow fever vaccination. CDR3 sequence (DNA): TGTGCCAGCAGCCCAGGAGGGGGCCGAGGAGAGACCCAGTACTTC. It yields the protein CASSPGGGRGETQYF.